A single sample gave rise to the 14 T cell receptor beta chains below, sequenced in a study of blood T cell repertoires in COVID-19. The assay was immunoSEQ multiplex PCR, and TCRdb's table has in-frame clones only and misses some. The table records some 70,000 clones, 80% to 90% of them present only once. Sequencing was performed on peripheral blood. Receptors were obtained from a man aged 30-40 years with acute or convalescent COVID-19.

The chain has TRBV28 and TRBJ1-6, with D possibly TRBD1 on 5 matching bases. The germline V gene encodes CDR1 MDHEN and CDR2 SYDVKM. CDR3 length equals 14 residues. V was pared by 3 bases and J by 7 bases, with 10 bases between. In nucleotides, the CDR3 is TGTGCCAGCAGTTTTCAGGGAATAAATTCACCCCTCCACTTT. Its protein product is CASSFQGINSPLHF.

CDR3 region: CATSRGVFYEQYF. CDR3 nucleotide sequence: TGTGCCACCAGCAGAGGAGTGTTCTACGAGCAGTACTTC. V is TRBV15 and J is TRBJ2-7; D is unresolved. Germline V gene lookup returns CDR1 LNHNV and CDR2 YYDKDF (reference sequence). V was shortened by 1 base and J by 3 bases, with 7 bases between the two germline ends. The CDR3 spans 13 residues.

This clone showed up just once. The chain couples TRBV10-2 to TRBJ2-5, with a tentative D call TRBD1 (5 bases). Trimming removed 3 bases from V and 8 bases from J, with 10 bases in between. Germline CDR1 reads WSHSY; CDR2 reads SAAADI. The CDR3 spans 12 residues. CDR3 region: CASSDQGVTQYF. CDR3 nucleotide sequence: TGCGCCAGCAGTGACCAAGGGGTAACCCAGTACTTC.

This clone was found once. The J gene is TRBJ2-3, the V gene TRBV18; D is unclear. CDR3 length equals 14 residues. Germline loops: CDR1 KGHSH, CDR2 LQKENI. V dropped 2 bases and J dropped 4 bases, with 10 bases sitting between them. The DNA of the CDR3 is TGTGCCAGCTCACCAATCGAGGAAGCAGATACGCAGTATTTT. Translating gives CASSPIEEADTQYF.

The rearrangement joins TRBV7-8 to TRBJ2-5, with D possibly TRBD1 on 6 matching bases. This CDR3 spans 13 amino acids. V was pared by 5 bases and J by 5 bases, with 12 bases between. CDR1 is SGHVS, CDR2 FQNEAQ, per germline. In DNA form, the CDR3 reads TGTGCCAGCAGCCATCGGACAGCTGAGACCCAGTACTTC. It codes for CASSHRTAETQYF.

The J gene is TRBJ1-4, the V gene TRBV6-6; 9 bases match TRBD1. The length of the CDR3 is 14 residues. J gave up 8 bases and V 6 bases, and 7 bases lay outside the gene matches. Germline loops: CDR1 MNHNY, CDR2 SVGAGI (reference sequence). CDR3 nucleotides: TGTGCCAGCAGATGGGACAGGGCAAGGGAAAAACTGTTTTTT. As protein: CASRWDRAREKLFF.

The chain recombines TRBV6-5 with TRBJ2-2; TRBD1 matches 7 bases. The ends lost 0 bases at V and 3 bases at J; junction bases unmatched: 4. The V gene's germline CDR1 is MNHEY and CDR2 SVGAGI. The CDR3 spans 16 residues. The CDR3 DNA follows: TGTGCCAGCAGTTACTCGAGTCAGGGGGACACCGGGGAGCTGTTTTTT. Protein sequence: CASSYSSQGDTGELFF.

This chain uses TRBV5-4 with TRBJ1-1; D perhaps matches TRBD1 (6 bases). Germline V gives CDR1 SGHNT, CDR2 YYREEE (reference sequence). V shed 5 bases and J shed 6 bases, with 14 bases lying between them. This CDR3 has 13 amino acids. The CDR3 DNA reads as TGTGCCAGCAGAGAAACCGGGGGGCCTGAAGCTTTCTTT. This gives the protein CASRETGGPEAFF.

The chain has TRBV5-4 and TRBJ1-1; 7 bases are shared with TRBD1. There are 12 residues in the CDR3. Per germline, CDR1 SGHNT and CDR2 YYREEE (reference sequence). The V and J ends lost 2 bases and 9 bases, in that order; junction bases with no gene match: 4. CDR3 in DNA: TGTGCCAGCAGCTTATCGGACAGGCAAGCTTTCTTT. Its protein product is CASSLSDRQAFF.

The V gene is TRBV28, the J gene TRBJ1-6, with 9 bases matching TRBD1. The CDR3 is made up of 13 amino acids. V lost 9 bases to trimming and J lost 9 bases; unmatched junction nucleotides: 6. Germline assignment: CDR1 MDHEN and CDR2 SYDVKM. As DNA, the CDR3 is TGTGCCAGTTCACAGGGGGCTAGTTCACCCCTCCACTTT. This encodes CASSQGASSPLHF.

This clone appeared a single time. J is TRBJ2-1 and V is TRBV28, with D perhaps TRBD1 (6 bases). CDR3 length: 14 residues. Germline V lookup: CDR1 MDHEN, CDR2 SYDVKM. V gave up 7 bases and J gave up 6 bases, with 16 bases separating them. The DNA for the CDR3 is TGTGCCAGCAAATCTAGGGGGAGAAGCAATGAGCAGTTCTTC. Translation gives CASKSRGRSNEQFF.

For the CDR3, the DNA is TGTGCCAGTAACGACAGGATCTATGGCTACACCTTC. It translates to CASNDRIYGYTF. The chain uses TRBV19 and TRBJ1-2, with D possibly TRBD1 on 6 matching bases. V lost 7 bases and J 4 bases, leaving 10 bases between the germline ends. This CDR3 spans 12 amino acids. Germline-derived CDR1 and CDR2 are LNHDA and SQIVND (reference sequence).

This clone was detected only once. The CDR3 region is CASSPDRGYGYTF. The DNA of the CDR3 is TGTGCCAGCTCGCCAGACAGGGGCTATGGCTACACCTTC. The chain is built from TRBV18 and TRBJ1-2, with TRBD1 matching over 8 bases. J was trimmed by 4 bases and V by 6 bases; bases with no gene match: 4. This CDR3 contains 13 residues. The germline V gene has CDR1 KGHSH and CDR2 LQKENI.

The chain combines TRBV6-5 with TRBJ2-3, with TRBD2 identical over 7 bases. This CDR3 is 15 amino acids long. Germline lookup yields CDR1 MNHEY and CDR2 SVGAGI. V was pared by 6 bases and J by 1 base, with 7 bases of the junction left unmatched. The CDR3 spells CASSRAGSGTDTQYF. For the CDR3, the DNA is TGTGCCAGCAGCCGAGCGGGGAGCGGCACAGATACGCAGTATTTT.